These 24 T cell receptor beta chains were sequenced from one sample in a study of T cells in Graves' hyperthyroidism and ophthalmopathy. Amplified TCR beta CDR3 regions came from RNA transcripts. The study used the HTBI primer set for a first-round RT-PCR of the TCR CDR3. One entry per CDR3 protein results from TCRdb running MiXCR on the multiplex PCR reads. The profile shows around 250,000 distinct CDR3 sequences, roughly 15% of them singletons. Sequencing was done on a sample of blood. The source of these receptors is a woman in her forties with Graves' hyperthyroidism that later progressed to Graves' ophthalmopathy.

The genes are TRBV27 and TRBJ1-1; no definite D call. Germline CDR1 reads MNHEY; CDR2 reads SMNVEV (reference sequence). The CDR3 has 14 residues. Trimming pared 2 bases from V and 6 bases from J, leaving 13 bases between. The CDR3 loop is CASSLANRPSEAFF. The CDR3 DNA is TGTGCCAGCAGTTTAGCGAACAGACCCTCTGAAGCTTTCTTT.

This clonotype was seen more than once but under ten times. This rearrangement joins TRBV6-2 or TRBV6-3 to TRBJ2-5; D remains ambiguous. This CDR3 is 15 amino acids long. V was cut by 3 bases and J by 4 bases, with 15 bases left in between. From germline, CDR1 is MNHEY and CDR2 SVGEGT. The DNA for the CDR3 is TGTGCCAGCAGTTATTCGTCACGTAAAAGAGAGACCCAGTACTTC. It yields the protein CASSYSSRKRETQYF.

This clonotype has at least ten counts. This chain links TRBV6-5 with TRBJ1-5; D gene ambiguous. CDR1 and CDR2 (germline): MNHEY, SVGAGI. CDR3 length: 12 amino acids. V dropped 1 base and J dropped 4 bases, with 2 bases sitting between them. The CDR3 DNA sequence: TGTGCCAGCAGTTACTGGAATCAGCCCCAGCATTTT. This codes for CASSYWNQPQHF.

This clonotype has at least ten counts. The J gene is TRBJ1-2, the V gene TRBV3-1; no clear D. The CDR3 has 16 amino acids. Trimming left V 2 bases short and J 4 bases short, with 17 bases between. From germline, CDR1 is LGHDT and CDR2 YNNKEL (reference sequence). The CDR3 region has the DNA TGTGCCAGCAGCCAATCTGGGTTGCGACCGCTCTATGGCTACACCTTC. This gives the protein CASSQSGLRPLYGYTF. The complete variable domain, with remaining parts taken from reference TRBV3-1 and TRBJ1-2, reads DTAVSQTPKYLVTQMGNDKSIKCEQNLGHDTMYWYKQDSKKFLKIMFSYNNKELIINETVPNRFSPKSPDKAHLNLHINSLELGDSAVYFCASSQSGLRPLYGYTFGSGTRLTVV.

DNA for the CDR3: TGTGCCAGCTCACCCGCCTGGGAGGGGAGCTACTCACCCCTCCACTTT. This encodes CASSPAWEGSYSPLHF. The chain combines TRBV18 with TRBJ1-6; a possible D gene is TRBD1 (5 bases). The CDR3 length is 16 residues. Trimming left V 3 bases short and J 10 bases short, with 19 bases between. CDR1 is KGHSH and CDR2 is LQKENI in the germline V gene.

The chain recombines TRBV10-3 with TRBJ2-1; 8 positions match TRBD2. Germline loops: CDR1 ENHRY, CDR2 SYGVKD. V was pared by 2 bases and J by 0 bases, with 3 bases of the junction left unmatched. The CDR3 runs to 16 residues. Here the CDR3 DNA reads TGTGCCATCAGTGAGGTCGGGGGGGGCTCCTACAATGAGCAGTTCTTC. The encoded protein is CAISEVGGGSYNEQFF.

Only a few counts were recorded for this clonotype. The chain uses TRBV10-3 and TRBJ2-1; TRBD2 aligns across 12 bases. CDR1 and CDR2 from the germline V gene are ENHRY and SYGVKD. CDR3 length: 14 residues. V dropped 11 bases and J dropped 8; count of bases not matched to a gene: 10. CDR3 DNA: TGTGCCGTCCGACTAGCGGGAGTATTGGATGAGCAGTTCTTC. Amino acids: CAVRLAGVLDEQFF.

Details on this clonotype: Sequence at one end of the junction differs from germline and may be a read error. The chain combines TRBV20-1 with TRBJ1-1, with D uncertain. The CDR3 runs 15 residues. The germline V gene encodes CDR1 DFQATT and CDR2 SNEGSKA (reference sequence). As DNA, the CDR3 is TGCAGTGCTAGAGGCCTGGCCCAGAGGAGCACTGAACCTTTCTTT. Encoded protein: CSARGLAQRSTEPFF.

This clonotype occurred many times. The gene calls are TRBV6-1 and TRBJ2-7; 7 nucleotides agree with TRBD2. Trimming at V came to 5 bases and at J to 6 bases, leaving 10 bases not matched to a gene. CDR1 MNHNS and CDR2 SASEGT come from the germline V gene. The CDR3 has 14 residues. The CDR3 DNA is TGTGCCAGCAGTTCCGGGAGGAGGGTCGGCGAGCAGTACTTC. Protein: CASSSGRRVGEQYF.

This clonotype showed up many times. The chain is built from TRBV6-2 or TRBV6-3 and TRBJ2-5; 8 bases line up with TRBD2. Germline values: CDR1 MNHEY, CDR2 SVGEGT. The CDR3 totals 15 residues. Trimming cost V 10 bases and J 1 base; bases outside gene matches: 11. CDR3 residues: CATSGGGGGQETQYF. The CDR3 DNA reads as TGTGCCACAAGCGGGGGCGGAGGGGGCCAAGAGACCCAGTACTTC.

This clonotype occurred many times. The chain uses TRBV20-1 and TRBJ2-5; TRBD1 is a possible D gene (5 bases). The germline gives CDR1 DFQATT, CDR2 SNEGSKA (reference sequence). This CDR3 spans 11 amino acids. V gave up 6 bases and J gave up 11 bases, with 16 bases separating them. The CDR3 DNA reads TGCAGTGCCAACCCAGCAGGGATTCAGTACTTC. This codes for CSANPAGIQYF.

In its sample, this clonotype was seen many times. The chain has TRBV27 and TRBJ1-4; a weak D match, TRBD1 (5 bases). Germline CDR1 is MNHEY and CDR2 is SMNVEV (reference sequence). Trimming removed 6 bases from V and 8 bases from J, with 16 bases in between. This CDR3 is 14 amino acids long. As DNA, the CDR3 is TGTGCCAGCAGGGGCAGGGTGGGAGAAGAAAAACTGTTTTTT. Amino acid sequence: CASRGRVGEEKLFF.

This rearrangement joins TRBV13 to TRBJ1-6; the D is unclear. The germline V and J ends were trimmed by 5 bases and 0 bases, with 5 bases remaining between them. The CDR3 spans 14 residues. CDR1 and CDR2 from the germline V gene are PRHDT and FYEKMQ (reference sequence). The CDR3 DNA reads TGTGCCAGCAGCGAAGGCTCCTATAATTCACCCCTCCACTTT. This gives the protein CASSEGSYNSPLHF.

This clonotype came up many times. This chain links TRBV28 with TRBJ2-2, with D unclear. CDR1 and CDR2 (germline): MDHEN, SYDVKM. The CDR3 loop spans 13 amino acids. V was pared by 10 bases and J by 0 bases, with 9 bases between. CDR3 in amino acids: CAIVSPNTGELFF. The CDR3 DNA reads as TGTGCCATAGTATCGCCGAACACCGGGGAGCTGTTTTTT.

This clonotype came up many times. V gene TRBV4-1 combines with J gene TRBJ2-1, with 7 bases lining up with TRBD1. This CDR3 region has 14 residues. The junction had 5 bases not matched to a gene; V was cut back by 3 bases and J by 6 bases. CDR1 MGHRA and CDR2 YSYEKL come from the germline V gene. The chain's CDR3 is CASSQGTELNEQFF. CDR3 nucleotide sequence: TGCGCCAGCAGCCAGGGGACAGAACTCAATGAGCAGTTCTTC.

The J gene is TRBJ1-1, the V gene TRBV19; the D is unclear. Germline assignment: CDR1 LNHDA and CDR2 SQIVND (reference sequence). V was pared by 4 bases and J by 4 bases, with 13 bases between. There are 14 residues in the CDR3. The CDR3 DNA reads TGTGCCAGTAGTAGTGGGAAGGGCATCACTGAAGCTTTCTTT. This encodes CASSSGKGITEAFF.

This clonotype was observed many times. The J gene is TRBJ2-1, the V gene TRBV6-2 or TRBV6-3; no clear D gene. V was clipped by 6 bases and J by 10 bases, with 13 bases between them. CDR1 MNHEY and CDR2 SVGEGT come from the germline V gene. The CDR3 length is 12 residues. The CDR3 coding sequence is TGTGCCAGCAGCATTGGGGTAGGGGAGCAGTTCTTC. This translates into CASSIGVGEQFF.

This clonotype was found many times. The CDR3 DNA reads TGTGCCAGCTCACAGACCGGGACAGGGGCCTACAATGAGCAGTTCTTC. This encodes CASSQTGTGAYNEQFF. The rearrangement joins TRBV18 to TRBJ2-1; 10 bases fit TRBD1. V lost 4 bases and J lost 2; bases outside the gene matches: 5. The CDR3 runs 16 residues. Germline assignment: CDR1 KGHSH and CDR2 LQKENI. Drawing the rest from reference TRBV18 and TRBJ2-1, the complete variable domain is NAGVMQNPRHLVRRRGQEARLRCSPMKGHSHVYWYRQLPEEGLKFMVYLQKENIIDESGMPKERFSAEFPKEGPSILRIQQVVRGDSAAYFCASSQTGTGAYNEQFFGPGTRLTVL.

This clonotype was recorded at least ten times. This chain uses TRBV19 with TRBJ1-2; maybe TRBD1 (5 bases). The CDR3 has 15 amino acids. Deletions cut 5 bases from V and 1 base from J, with 14 bases between. Germline V gene sequence: CDR1 LNHDA, CDR2 SQIVND (reference sequence). CDR3 in DNA: TGTGCCAGTAGTCGCCGCGGGACCGATAACTATGGCTACACCTTC. It translates to CASSRRGTDNYGYTF.

V usage is TRBV5-1 and J usage is TRBJ2-1; D is possibly TRBD2 (5 bases). The ends were cut back, 9 bases at V and 2 bases at J, with 15 bases in the middle. The CDR3 spans 14 residues. Per germline, CDR1 SGHRS and CDR2 YFSETQ. CDR3 in amino acids: CATPFGEPYNEQFF. The CDR3 DNA sequence: TGCGCCACCCCTTTCGGGGAGCCCTACAATGAGCAGTTCTTC.

This clonotype has at least ten counts. This chain links TRBV28 with TRBJ2-7; a possible D gene is TRBD2 (6 bases). The germline V and J ends were trimmed by 5 bases and 3 bases, with 14 bases remaining between them. The germline gives CDR1 MDHEN, CDR2 SYDVKM. The CDR3 length is 14 residues. This CDR3 reads CASSRGLTDYEQYF. For the CDR3, the DNA is TGTGCCAGCAGTCGGGGACTGACCGACTACGAGCAGTACTTC.

This clonotype was seen at least ten times. The chain recombines TRBV6-1 with TRBJ1-2; D unclear. This CDR3 spans 12 amino acids. Germline-derived CDR1 and CDR2 are MNHNS and SASEGT. V shed 5 bases and J shed 4 bases, with 8 bases lying between them. CDR3 loop: CASSRLGYGYTF. For the CDR3, the DNA is TGTGCCAGCAGTAGGTTGGGCTATGGCTACACCTTC.

This chain uses TRBV20-1 with TRBJ1-6; D uncertain. V gave up 3 bases and J gave up 0 bases, with 15 bases separating them. Germline V lookup: CDR1 DFQATT, CDR2 SNEGSKA (reference sequence). CDR3 length: 17 amino acids. CDR3 bases: TGCAGTGCTAGGGACTTCCGTGGATTCTCCTATAATTCACCCCTCCACTTT. This codes for CSARDFRGFSYNSPLHF.

In this sample, this clonotype turned up many times. The J gene is TRBJ2-2, the V gene TRBV7-9; possible D gene TRBD2, 6 bases. Between the trimmed V and J ends, which lost 4 bases and 1 base, there was a span of 13 bases. Per germline, CDR1 SEHNR and CDR2 FQNEAQ (reference sequence). The CDR3 sequence is 16 residues long. CDR3: CASSSHRLGNTGELFF. CDR3 DNA: TGTGCCAGCAGCTCCCACCGACTAGGGAACACCGGGGAGCTGTTTTTT.